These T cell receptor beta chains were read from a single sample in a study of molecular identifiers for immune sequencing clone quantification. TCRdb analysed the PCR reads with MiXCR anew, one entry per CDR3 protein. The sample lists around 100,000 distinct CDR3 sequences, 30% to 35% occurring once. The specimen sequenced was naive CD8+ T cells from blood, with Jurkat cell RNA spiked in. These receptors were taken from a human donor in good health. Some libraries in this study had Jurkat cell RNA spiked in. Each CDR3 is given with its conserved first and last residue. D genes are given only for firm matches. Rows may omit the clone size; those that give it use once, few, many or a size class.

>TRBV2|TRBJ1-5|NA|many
CASLLRGNQPQHF
TGTGCCAGCCTCCTGCGGGGTAATCAGCCCCAGCATTTT
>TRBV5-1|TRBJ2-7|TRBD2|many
CASSRSGSAPYEQYF
TGCGCCAGCAGCCGTAGCGGGAGCGCCCCCTACGAGCAGTACTTC
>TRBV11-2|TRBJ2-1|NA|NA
CASSLARTTYNEQFF
TGTGCCAGCAGCTTAGCCCGGACAACCTACAATGAGCAGTTCTTC
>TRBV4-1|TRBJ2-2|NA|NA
CASSHTGLATGELFF
TGCGCCAGCAGCCATACAGGCTTAGCCACCGGGGAGCTGTTTTTT
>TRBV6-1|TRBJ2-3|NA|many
CASSEGGRADTQYF
TGTGCCAGCAGTGAAGGGGGTCGCGCAGATACGCAGTATTTT
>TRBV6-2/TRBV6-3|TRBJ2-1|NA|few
CASSHIRDTSSYNEQFF
TGTGCCAGCAGCCACATCCGGGACACAAGCTCCTACAATGAGCAGTTCTTC
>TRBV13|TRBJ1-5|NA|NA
CASSPGQNQPQHF
TGTGCCAGCAGCCCCGGACAGAATCAGCCCCAGCATTTT
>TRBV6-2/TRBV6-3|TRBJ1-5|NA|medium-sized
CASRDSYNQPQHF
TGTGCCAGCAGGGACAGCTATAATCAGCCCCAGCATTTT
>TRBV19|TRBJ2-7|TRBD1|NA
CASSPGQSYEQYF
TGTGCCAGTAGCCCGGGACAGAGCTACGAGCAGTACTTC
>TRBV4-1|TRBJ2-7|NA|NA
CASSQGTGRSYEQYF
TGCGCCAGCAGCCAAGGCACAGGGAGATCCTACGAGCAGTACTTC
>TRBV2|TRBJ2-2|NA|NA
CASTGDSQGFNTGELFF
TGTGCCAGCACCGGGGATAGCCAGGGGTTTAACACCGGGGAGCTGTTTTTT
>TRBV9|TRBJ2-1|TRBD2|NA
CASSVTSGPNEQFF
TGTGCCAGCAGCGTAACTAGCGGACCTAATGAGCAGTTCTTC
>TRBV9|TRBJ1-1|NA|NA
CASSVDSIGTGGTEAFF
TGTGCCAGCAGCGTAGATTCCATCGGAACCGGCGGCACTGAAGCTTTCTTT
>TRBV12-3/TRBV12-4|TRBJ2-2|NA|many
CASSWSDTGELFF
TGTGCCAGCAGTTGGTCGGACACCGGGGAGCTGTTTTTT
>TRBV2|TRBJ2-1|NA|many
CASTDSNEQFF
TGTGCCAGCACCGACAGCAATGAGCAGTTCTTC
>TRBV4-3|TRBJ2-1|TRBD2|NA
CASSAREGPEQFF
TGCGCCAGCAGCGCGCGGGAGGGCCCTGAGCAGTTCTTC
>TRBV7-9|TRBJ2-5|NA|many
CASSPAGVETQYF
TGTGCCAGCAGCCCAGCCGGGGTAGAGACCCAGTACTTC
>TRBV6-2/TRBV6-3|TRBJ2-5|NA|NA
CASPPGDTFPETQYF
TGTGCCAGCCCACCAGGGGACACCTTTCCTGAGACCCAGTACTTC
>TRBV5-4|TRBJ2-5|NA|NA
CASSPSYRSWETQHF
TGTGCCAGCAGCCCATCGTATAGGAGCTGGGAGACCCAGCACTTC
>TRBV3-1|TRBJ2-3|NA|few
CASSQPPDTQYF
TGTGCCAGCAGCCAACCCCCAGATACGCAGTATTTT
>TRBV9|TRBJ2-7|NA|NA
CASSVGQGGEQYF
TGTGCCAGCAGCGTAGGACAGGGAGGCGAGCAGTACTTC
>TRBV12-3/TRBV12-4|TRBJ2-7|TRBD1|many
CASSLSGTGNSYEQYF
TGTGCCAGCAGTTTATCCGGGACAGGGAACTCCTACGAGCAGTACTTC
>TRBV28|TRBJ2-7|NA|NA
CASKVQRTTSYEQYF
TGTGCCAGCAAGGTCCAGCGGACCACCTCCTACGAGCAGTACTTC
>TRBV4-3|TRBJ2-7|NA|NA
CASSQDNRGYEQYF
TGCGCCAGCAGCCAAGATAATAGGGGCTACGAGCAGTACTTC
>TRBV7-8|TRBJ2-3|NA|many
CASSLVVLTDTQYF
TGTGCCAGCAGCTTAGTGGTACTCACAGATACGCAGTATTTT